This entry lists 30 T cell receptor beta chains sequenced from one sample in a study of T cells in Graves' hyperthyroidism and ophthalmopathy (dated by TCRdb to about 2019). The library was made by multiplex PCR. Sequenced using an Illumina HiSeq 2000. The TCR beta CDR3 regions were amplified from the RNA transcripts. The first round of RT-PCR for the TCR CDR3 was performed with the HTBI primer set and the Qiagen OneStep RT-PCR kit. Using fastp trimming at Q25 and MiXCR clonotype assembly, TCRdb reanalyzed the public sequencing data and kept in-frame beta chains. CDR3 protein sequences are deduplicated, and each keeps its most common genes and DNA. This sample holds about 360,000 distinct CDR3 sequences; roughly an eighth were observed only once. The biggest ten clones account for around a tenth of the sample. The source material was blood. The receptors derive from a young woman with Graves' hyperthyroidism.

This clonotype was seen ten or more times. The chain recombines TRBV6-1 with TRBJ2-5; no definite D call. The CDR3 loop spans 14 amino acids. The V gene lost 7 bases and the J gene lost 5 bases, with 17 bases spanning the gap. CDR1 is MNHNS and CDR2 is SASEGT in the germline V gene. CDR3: CASTDDEVSETQYF. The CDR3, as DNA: TGTGCCAGCACGGACGACGAGGTCTCTGAGACCCAGTACTTC.

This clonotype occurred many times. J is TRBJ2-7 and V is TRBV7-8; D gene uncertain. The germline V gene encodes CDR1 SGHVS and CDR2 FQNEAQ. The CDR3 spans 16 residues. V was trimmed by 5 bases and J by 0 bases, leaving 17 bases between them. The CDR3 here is CASSSHAAHLSYEQYF. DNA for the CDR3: TGTGCCAGCAGCAGTCATGCTGCCCACCTCTCCTACGAGCAGTACTTC.

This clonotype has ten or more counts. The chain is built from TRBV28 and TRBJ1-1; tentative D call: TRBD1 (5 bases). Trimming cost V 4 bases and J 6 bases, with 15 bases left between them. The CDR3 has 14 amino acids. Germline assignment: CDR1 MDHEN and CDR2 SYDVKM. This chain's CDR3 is CASSSTRAVAEAFF. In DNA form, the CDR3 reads TGTGCCAGCAGTTCCACCAGGGCGGTTGCTGAAGCTTTCTTT. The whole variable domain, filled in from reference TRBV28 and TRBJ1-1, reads DVKVTQSSRYLVKRTGEKVFLECVQDMDHENMFWYRQDPGLGLRLIYFSYDVKMKEKGDIPEGYSVSREKKERFSLILESASTNQTSMYLCASSSTRAVAEAFFGQGTRLTVV.

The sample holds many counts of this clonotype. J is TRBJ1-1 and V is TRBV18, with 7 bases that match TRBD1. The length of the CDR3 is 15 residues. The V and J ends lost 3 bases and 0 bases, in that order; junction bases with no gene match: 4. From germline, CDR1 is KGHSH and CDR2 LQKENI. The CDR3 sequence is CASSPEGQLNTEAFF. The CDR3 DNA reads TGTGCCAGCTCACCCGAGGGACAGTTGAACACTGAAGCTTTCTTT.

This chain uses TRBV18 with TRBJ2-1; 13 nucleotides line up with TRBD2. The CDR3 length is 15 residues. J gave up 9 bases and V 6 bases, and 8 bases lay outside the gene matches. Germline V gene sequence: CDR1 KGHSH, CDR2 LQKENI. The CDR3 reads CASSPGLAGASEQFF. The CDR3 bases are TGTGCCAGCTCCCCCGGACTAGCGGGAGCCAGTGAGCAGTTCTTC.

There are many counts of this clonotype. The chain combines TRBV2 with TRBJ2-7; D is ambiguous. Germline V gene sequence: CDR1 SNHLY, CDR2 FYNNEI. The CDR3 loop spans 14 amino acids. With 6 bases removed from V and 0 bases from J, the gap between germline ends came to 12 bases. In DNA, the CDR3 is TGTGCCAGCAGCGCTGAGAGTCTCTCCTACGAGCAGTACTTC. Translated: CASSAESLSYEQYF. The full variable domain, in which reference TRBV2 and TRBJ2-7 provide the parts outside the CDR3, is EPEVTQTPSHQVTQMGQEVILRCVPISNHLYFYWYRQILGQKVEFLVSFYNNEISEKSEIFDDQFSVERPDGSNFTLKIRSTKLEDSAMYFCASSAESLSYEQYFGPGTRLTVT.

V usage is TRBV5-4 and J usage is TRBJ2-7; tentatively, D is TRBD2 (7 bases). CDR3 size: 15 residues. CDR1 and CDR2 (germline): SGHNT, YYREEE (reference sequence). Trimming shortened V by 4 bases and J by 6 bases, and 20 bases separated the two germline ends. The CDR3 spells CASSPRGRGPGEQYF. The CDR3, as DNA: TGTGCCAGCAGCCCCCGGGGGCGGGGGCCGGGCGAGCAGTACTTC.

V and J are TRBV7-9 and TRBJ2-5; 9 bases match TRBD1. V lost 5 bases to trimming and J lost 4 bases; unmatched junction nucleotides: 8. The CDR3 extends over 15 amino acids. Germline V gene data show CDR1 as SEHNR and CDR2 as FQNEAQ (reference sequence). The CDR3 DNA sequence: TGTGCCAGCAGCCCGACAGGGGGGCCCGCAGAGACCCAGTACTTC. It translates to CASSPTGGPAETQYF.

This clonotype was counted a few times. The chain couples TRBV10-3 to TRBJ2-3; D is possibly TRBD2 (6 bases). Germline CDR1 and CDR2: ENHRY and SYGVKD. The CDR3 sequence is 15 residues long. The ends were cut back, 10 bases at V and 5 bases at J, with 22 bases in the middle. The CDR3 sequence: CATRDSGSGGDTQYF. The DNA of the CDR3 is TGTGCCACACGGGATTCTGGTAGCGGAGGAGATACGCAGTATTTT.

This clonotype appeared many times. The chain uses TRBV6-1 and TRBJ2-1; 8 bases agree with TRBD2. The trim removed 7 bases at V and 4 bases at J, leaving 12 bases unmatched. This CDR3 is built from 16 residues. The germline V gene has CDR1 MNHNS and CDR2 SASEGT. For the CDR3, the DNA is TGTGCCAGCACCCCATCGGGGGGGCTTCGGTACAATGAGCAGTTCTTC. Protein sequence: CASTPSGGLRYNEQFF.

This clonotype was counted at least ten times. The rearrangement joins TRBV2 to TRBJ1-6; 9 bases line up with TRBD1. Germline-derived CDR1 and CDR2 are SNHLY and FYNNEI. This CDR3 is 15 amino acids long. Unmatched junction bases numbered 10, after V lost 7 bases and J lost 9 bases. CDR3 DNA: TGTGCCAGCACGGAACAGGGGGCGCCCGGTTCACCCCTCCACTTT. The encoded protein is CASTEQGAPGSPLHF.

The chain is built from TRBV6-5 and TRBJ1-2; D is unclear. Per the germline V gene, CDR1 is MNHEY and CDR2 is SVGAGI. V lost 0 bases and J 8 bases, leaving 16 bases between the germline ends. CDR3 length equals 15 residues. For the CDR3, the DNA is TGTGCCAGCAGTTACTCGAGTAGGCAGTCGGAGGGCTACACCTTC. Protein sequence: CASSYSSRQSEGYTF.

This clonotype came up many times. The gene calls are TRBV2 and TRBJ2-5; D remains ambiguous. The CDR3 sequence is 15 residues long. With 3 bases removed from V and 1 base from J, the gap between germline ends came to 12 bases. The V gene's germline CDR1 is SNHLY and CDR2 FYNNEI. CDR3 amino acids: CASSDSGNIQETQYF. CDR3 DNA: TGTGCCAGCAGTGATTCCGGTAATATCCAAGAGACCCAGTACTTC.

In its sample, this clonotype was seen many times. For the CDR3, the DNA is TGTGCCACTCAAACAGGGAACGGGCCTCTTCGTGGCTACACCTTC. Translation: CATQTGNGPLRGYTF. This chain joins TRBV28 and TRBJ1-2; a possible D gene is TRBD1 (6 bases). Per the germline V gene, CDR1 is MDHEN and CDR2 is SYDVKM. The CDR3 is 15 residues long. V dropped 10 bases and J dropped 7 bases, with 25 bases sitting between them.

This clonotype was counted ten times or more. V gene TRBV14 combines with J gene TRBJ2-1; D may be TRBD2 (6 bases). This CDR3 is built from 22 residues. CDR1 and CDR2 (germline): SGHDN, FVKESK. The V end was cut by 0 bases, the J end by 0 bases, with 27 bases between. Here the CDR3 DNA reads TGTGCCAGCAGCCAAGACCCCGCGGGGTATGTCGGGAGTTACCTCTCCTACAATGAGCAGTTCTTC. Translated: CASSQDPAGYVGSYLSYNEQFF. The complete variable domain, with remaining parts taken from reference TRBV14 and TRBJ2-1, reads EAGVTQFPSHSVIEKGQTVTLRCDPISGHDNLYWYRRVMGKEIKFLLHFVKESKQDESGMPNNRFLAERTGGTYSTLKVQPAELEDSGVYFCASSQDPAGYVGSYLSYNEQFFGPGTRLTVL.

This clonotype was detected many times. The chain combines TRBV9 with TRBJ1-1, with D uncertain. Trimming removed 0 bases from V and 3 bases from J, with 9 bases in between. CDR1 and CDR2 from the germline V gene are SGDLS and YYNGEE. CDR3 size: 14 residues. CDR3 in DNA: TGTGCCAGCAGCGTAGGGGCCGGAGACACTGAAGCTTTCTTT. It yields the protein CASSVGAGDTEAFF.

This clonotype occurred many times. Written as DNA, the CDR3 is TGTGCCAGCAGATTGACCAGGTCGAACACTGAAGCTTTCTTT. It codes for CASRLTRSNTEAFF. The rearrangement uses TRBV6-1 and TRBJ1-1, with D hard to call. This CDR3 comprises 14 residues. V lost 6 bases to trimming and J lost 1 base, with 12 bases between them. The V gene's germline CDR1 is MNHNS and CDR2 SASEGT.

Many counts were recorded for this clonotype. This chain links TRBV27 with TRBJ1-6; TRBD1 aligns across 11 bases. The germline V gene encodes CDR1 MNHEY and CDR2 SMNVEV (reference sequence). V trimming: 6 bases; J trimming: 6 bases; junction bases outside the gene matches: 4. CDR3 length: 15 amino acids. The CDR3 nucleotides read TGTGCCAGCAGCCCTGGGACAGGGGGTAATTCACCCCTCCACTTT. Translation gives CASSPGTGGNSPLHF.

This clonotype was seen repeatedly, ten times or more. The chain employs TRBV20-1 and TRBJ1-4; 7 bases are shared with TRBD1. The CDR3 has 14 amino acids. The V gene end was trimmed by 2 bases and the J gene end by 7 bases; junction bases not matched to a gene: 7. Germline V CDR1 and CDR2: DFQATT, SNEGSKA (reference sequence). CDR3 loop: CSARSSTGIEKLFF. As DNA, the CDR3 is TGCAGTGCTAGAAGTTCGACAGGGATTGAAAAACTGTTTTTT.

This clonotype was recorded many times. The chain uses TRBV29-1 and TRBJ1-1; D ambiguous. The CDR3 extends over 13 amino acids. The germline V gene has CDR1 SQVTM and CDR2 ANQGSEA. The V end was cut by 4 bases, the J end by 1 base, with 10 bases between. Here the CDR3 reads CSVADFTNTEAFF. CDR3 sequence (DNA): TGCAGCGTTGCCGACTTCACGAACACTGAAGCTTTCTTT.

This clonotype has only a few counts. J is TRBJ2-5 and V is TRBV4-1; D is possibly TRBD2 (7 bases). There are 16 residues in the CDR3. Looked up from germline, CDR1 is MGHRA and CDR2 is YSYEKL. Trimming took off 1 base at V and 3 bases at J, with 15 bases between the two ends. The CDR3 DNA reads TGCGCCAGCAGCCAAGGCGCGGGGGCCCTTGAAGAGACCCAGTACTTC. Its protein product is CASSQGAGALEETQYF.

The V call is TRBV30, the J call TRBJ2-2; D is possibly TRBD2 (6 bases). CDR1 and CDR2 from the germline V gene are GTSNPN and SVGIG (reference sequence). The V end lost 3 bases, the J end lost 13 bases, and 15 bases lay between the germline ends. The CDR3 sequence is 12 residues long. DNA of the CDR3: TGTGCCTGGAGCGCACGTGTGGGAGGGCTGTTTTTT. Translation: CAWSARVGGLFF.

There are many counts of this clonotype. Here the CDR3 DNA reads TGTGCCAGCAGCTTTAGAGAATACGGCACTAGCGGGGGTTACAATGAGCAGTTCTTC. Encoded protein: CASSFREYGTSGGYNEQFF. V usage is TRBV7-9 and J usage is TRBJ2-1; the match to TRBD2 covers 11 bases. Looked up from germline, CDR1 is SEHNR and CDR2 is FQNEAQ (reference sequence). The ends lost 3 bases at V and 4 bases at J; junction bases unmatched: 14. The CDR3 has 19 residues.

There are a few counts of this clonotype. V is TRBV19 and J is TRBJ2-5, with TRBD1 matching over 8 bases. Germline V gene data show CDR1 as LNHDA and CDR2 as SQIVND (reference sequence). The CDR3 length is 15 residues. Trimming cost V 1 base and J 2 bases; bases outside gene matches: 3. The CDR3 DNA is TGTGCCAGTAGTATAGGTGGGACAGGTCAAGAGACCCAGTACTTC. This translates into CASSIGGTGQETQYF.

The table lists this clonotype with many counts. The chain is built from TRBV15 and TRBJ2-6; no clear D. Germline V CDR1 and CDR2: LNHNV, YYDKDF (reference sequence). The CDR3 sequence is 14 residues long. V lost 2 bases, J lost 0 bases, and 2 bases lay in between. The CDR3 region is CATSRSSGANVLTF. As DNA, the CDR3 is TGTGCCACCAGCAGATCCTCTGGGGCCAACGTCCTGACTTTC.

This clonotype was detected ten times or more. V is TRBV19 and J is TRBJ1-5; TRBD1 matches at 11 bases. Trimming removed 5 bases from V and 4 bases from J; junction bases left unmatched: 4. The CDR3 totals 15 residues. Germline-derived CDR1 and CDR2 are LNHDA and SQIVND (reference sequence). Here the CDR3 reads CASSWDRGGNQPQHF. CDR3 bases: TGTGCCAGTAGTTGGGACAGGGGGGGAAATCAGCCCCAGCATTTT.

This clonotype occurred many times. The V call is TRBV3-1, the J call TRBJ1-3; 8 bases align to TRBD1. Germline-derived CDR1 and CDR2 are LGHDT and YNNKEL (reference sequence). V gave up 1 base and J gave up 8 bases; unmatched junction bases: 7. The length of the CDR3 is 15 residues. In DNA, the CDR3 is TGTGCCAGCAGCCAAGCCGGGACAGGCGGTCACACCATATATTTT. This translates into CASSQAGTGGHTIYF.

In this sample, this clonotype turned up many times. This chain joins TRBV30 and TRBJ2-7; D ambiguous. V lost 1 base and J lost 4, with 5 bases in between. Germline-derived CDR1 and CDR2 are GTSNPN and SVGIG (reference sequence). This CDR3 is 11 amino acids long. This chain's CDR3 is CAWSGSYEQYF. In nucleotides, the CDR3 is TGTGCCTGGAGTGGGTCTTACGAGCAGTACTTC.

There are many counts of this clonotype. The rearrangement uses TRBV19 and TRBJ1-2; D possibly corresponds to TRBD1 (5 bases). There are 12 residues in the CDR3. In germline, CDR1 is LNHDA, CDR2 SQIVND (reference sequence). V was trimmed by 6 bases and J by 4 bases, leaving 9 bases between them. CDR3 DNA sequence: TGTGCCAGTAGGGCGCAGGGCTATGGCTACACCTTC. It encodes CASRAQGYGYTF.

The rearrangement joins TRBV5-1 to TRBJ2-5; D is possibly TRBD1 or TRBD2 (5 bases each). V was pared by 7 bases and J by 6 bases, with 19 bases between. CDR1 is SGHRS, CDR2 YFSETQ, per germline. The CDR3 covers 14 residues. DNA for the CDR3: TGCGCCAGCTGGGAAGGGGCGCCGGGGAAGACCCAGTACTTC. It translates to CASWEGAPGKTQYF.